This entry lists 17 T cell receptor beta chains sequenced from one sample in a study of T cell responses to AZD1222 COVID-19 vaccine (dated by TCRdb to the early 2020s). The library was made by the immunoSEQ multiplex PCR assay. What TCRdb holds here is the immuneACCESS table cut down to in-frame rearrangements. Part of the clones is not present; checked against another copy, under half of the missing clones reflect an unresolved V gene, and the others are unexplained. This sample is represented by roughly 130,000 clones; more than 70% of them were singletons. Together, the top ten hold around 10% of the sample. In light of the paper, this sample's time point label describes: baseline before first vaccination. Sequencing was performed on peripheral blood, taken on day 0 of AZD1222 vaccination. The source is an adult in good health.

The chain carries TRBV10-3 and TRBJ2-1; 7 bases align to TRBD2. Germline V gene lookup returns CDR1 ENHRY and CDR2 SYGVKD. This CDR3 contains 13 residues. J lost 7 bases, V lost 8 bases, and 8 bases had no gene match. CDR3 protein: CAIGRGRSNEQFF. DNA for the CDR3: TGTGCCATCGGGAGGGGCCGTTCGAATGAGCAGTTCTTC.

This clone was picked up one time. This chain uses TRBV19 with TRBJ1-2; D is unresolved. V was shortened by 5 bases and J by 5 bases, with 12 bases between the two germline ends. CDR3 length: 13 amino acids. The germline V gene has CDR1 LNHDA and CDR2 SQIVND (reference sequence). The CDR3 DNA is TGTGCCAGTAGTCCGGCGTCCCGATATGGCTACACCTTC. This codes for CASSPASRYGYTF.

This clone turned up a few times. The CDR3 protein is CASTVDRGLSTRNEQFF. Here the CDR3 DNA reads TGTGCCAGCACCGTGGACAGGGGACTATCTACTAGGAATGAGCAGTTCTTC. This chain joins TRBV5-6 and TRBJ2-1; 9 bases align to TRBD1. Germline loops: CDR1 SGHDT, CDR2 YYEEEE. Trimming cost V 6 bases and J 7 bases; bases outside gene matches: 17. The CDR3 loop spans 17 amino acids. Looking up the rest from reference TRBV5-6 and TRBJ2-1 gives the full variable domain: DAGVTQSPTHLIKTRGQQVTLRCSPKSGHDTVSWYQQALGQGPQFIFQYYEEEERQRGNFPDRFSGHQFPNYSSELNVNALLLGDSALYLCASTVDRGLSTRNEQFFGPGTRLTVL.

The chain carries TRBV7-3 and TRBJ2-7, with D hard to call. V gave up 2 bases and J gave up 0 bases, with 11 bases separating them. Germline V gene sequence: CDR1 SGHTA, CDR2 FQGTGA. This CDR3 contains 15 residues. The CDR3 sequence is CASSLGDLSSYEQYF. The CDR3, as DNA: TGTGCCAGCAGCTTAGGGGATTTAAGCTCCTACGAGCAGTACTTC.

CDR3 protein: CASSSGTSGATDTQYF. The DNA for the CDR3 is TGTGCCAGCAGCTCTGGGACTAGCGGGGCTACAGATACGCAGTATTTT. The chain is built from TRBV11-3 and TRBJ2-3, with TRBD2 matching over 13 bases. The germline V gene has CDR1 SGHNT and CDR2 YENEEA. This CDR3 has 16 residues. Trimming cost V 4 bases and J 3 bases; bases outside gene matches: 4.

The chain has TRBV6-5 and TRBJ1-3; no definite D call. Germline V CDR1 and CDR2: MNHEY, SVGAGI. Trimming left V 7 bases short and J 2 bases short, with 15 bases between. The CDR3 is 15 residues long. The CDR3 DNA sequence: TGTGCCAGCACTAAAGGGAGGCAGGCTGGAAACACCATATATTTT. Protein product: CASTKGRQAGNTIYF.

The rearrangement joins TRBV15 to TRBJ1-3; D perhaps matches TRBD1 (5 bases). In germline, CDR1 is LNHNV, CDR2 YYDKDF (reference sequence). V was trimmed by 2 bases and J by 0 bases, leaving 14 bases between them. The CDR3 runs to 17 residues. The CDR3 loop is CATSRSRQSDSGNTIYF. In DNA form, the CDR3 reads TGTGCCACCAGCAGATCGAGACAGTCCGACTCTGGAAACACCATATATTTT.

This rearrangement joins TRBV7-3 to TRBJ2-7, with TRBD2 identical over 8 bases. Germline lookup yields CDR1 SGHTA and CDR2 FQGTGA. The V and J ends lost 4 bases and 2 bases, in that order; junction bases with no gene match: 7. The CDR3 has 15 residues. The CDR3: CASSSAGGGTYEQYF. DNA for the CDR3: TGTGCCAGCAGCTCCGCGGGCGGGGGGACCTACGAGCAGTACTTC.

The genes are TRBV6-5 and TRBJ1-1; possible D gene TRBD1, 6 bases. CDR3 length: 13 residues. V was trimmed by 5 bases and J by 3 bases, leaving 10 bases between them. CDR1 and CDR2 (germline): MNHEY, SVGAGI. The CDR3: CASSLGQYTEAFF. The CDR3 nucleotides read TGTGCCAGCAGTCTCGGACAGTACACTGAAGCTTTCTTT.

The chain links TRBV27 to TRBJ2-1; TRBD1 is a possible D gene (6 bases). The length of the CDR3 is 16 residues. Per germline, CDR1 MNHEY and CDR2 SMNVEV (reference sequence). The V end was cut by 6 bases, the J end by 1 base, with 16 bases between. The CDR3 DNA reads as TGTGCCAGCAGACAGAGGGGGATTTATTCCTACAATGAGCAGTTCTTC. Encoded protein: CASRQRGIYSYNEQFF.

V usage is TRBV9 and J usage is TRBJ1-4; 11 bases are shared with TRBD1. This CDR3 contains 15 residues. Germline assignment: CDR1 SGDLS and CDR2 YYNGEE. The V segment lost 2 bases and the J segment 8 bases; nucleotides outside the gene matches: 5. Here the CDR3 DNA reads TGTGCCAGCAGCGTGCTCGGGACAGGGGGGGAAAAACTGTTTTTT. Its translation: CASSVLGTGGEKLFF.

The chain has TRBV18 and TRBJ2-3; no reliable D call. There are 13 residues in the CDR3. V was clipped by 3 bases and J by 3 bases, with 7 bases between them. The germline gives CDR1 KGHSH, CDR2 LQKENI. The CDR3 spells CASSPDETDTQYF. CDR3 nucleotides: TGTGCCAGCTCACCCGACGAAACAGATACGCAGTATTTT.

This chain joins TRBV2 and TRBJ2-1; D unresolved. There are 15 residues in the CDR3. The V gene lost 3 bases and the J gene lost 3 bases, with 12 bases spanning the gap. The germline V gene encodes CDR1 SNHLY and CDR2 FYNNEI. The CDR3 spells CASSDSTRFYNEQFF. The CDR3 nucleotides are TGTGCCAGCAGTGACTCGACCAGATTCTACAATGAGCAGTTCTTC.

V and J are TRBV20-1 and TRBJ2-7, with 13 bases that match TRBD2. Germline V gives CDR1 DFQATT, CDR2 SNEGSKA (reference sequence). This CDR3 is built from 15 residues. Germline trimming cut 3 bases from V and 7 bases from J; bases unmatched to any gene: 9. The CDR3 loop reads CSASSGTSGVSEQYF. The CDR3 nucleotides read TGCAGTGCTAGTTCCGGGACTAGCGGGGTTTCTGAGCAGTACTTC.

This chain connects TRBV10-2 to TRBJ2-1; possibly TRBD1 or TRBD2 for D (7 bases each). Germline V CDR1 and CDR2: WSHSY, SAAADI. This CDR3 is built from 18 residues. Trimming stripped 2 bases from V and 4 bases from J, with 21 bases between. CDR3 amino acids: CASSEPTGEGPGYNEQFF. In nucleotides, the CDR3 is TGCGCCAGCAGTGAGCCCACAGGGGAGGGCCCAGGTTACAATGAGCAGTTCTTC.

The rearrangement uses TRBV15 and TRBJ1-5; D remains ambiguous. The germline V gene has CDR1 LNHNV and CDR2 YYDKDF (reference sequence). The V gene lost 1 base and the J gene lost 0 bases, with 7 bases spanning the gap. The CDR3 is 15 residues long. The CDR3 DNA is TGTGCCACCAGCAGAGCTAGGAATAGCAATCAGCCCCAGCATTTT. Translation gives CATSRARNSNQPQHF.

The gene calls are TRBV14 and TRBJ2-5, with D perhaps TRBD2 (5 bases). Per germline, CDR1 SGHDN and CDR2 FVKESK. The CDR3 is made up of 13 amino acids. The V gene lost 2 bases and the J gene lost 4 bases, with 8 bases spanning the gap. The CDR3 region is CASSQIAGETQYF. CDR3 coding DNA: TGTGCCAGCAGCCAAATTGCGGGAGAGACCCAGTACTTC.